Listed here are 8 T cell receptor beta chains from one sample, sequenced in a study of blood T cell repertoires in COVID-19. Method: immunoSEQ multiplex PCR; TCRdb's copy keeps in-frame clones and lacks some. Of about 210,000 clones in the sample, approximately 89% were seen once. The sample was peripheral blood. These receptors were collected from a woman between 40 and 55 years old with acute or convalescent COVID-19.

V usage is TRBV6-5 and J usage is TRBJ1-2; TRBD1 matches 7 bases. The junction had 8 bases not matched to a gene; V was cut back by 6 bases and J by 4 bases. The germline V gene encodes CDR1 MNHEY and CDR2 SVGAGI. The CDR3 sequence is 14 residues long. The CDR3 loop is CASRGNRGAYGYTF. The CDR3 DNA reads TGTGCCAGCAGAGGAAACAGGGGTGCCTATGGCTACACCTTC.

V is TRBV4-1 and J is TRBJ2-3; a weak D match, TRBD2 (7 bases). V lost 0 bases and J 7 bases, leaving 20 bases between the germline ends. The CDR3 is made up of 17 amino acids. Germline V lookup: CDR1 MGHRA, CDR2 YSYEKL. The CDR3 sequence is CASSQEQPGGSHYTQYF. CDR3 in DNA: TGCGCCAGCAGCCAAGAACAGCCGGGGGGCTCCCATTATACGCAGTATTTT.

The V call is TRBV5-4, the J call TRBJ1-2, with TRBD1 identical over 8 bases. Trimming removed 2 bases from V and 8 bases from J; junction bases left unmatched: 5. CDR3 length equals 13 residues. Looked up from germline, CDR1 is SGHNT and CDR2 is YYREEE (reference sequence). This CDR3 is CASSFAGGAGYTF. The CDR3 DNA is TGTGCCAGCAGCTTCGCAGGGGGCGCAGGCTACACCTTC.

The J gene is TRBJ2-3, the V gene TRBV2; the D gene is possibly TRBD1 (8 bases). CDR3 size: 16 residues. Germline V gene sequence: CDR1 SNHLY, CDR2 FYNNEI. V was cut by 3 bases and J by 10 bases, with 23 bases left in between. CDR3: CASSDDRTGRDSPQYF. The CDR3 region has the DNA TGTGCCAGCAGTGACGATAGGACAGGGAGGGACTCCCCGCAGTATTTT. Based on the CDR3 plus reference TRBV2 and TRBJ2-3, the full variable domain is EPEVTQTPSHQVTQMGQEVILRCVPISNHLYFYWYRQILGQKVEFLVSFYNNEISEKSEIFDDQFSVERPDGSNFTLKIRSTKLEDSAMYFCASSDDRTGRDSPQYFGPGTRLTVL.

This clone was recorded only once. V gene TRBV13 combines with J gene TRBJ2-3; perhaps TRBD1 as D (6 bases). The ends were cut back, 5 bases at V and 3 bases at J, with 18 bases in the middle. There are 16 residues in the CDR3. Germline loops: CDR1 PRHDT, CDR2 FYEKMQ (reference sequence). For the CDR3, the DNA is TGTGCCAGCAGCCGACAGGAGTCTTGGGGGACAGATACGCAGTATTTT. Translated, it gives CASSRQESWGTDTQYF.

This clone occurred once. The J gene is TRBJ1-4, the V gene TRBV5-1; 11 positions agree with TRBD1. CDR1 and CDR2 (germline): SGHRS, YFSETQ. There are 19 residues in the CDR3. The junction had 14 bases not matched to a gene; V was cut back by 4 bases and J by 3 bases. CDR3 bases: TGCGCCAGCAGCCTGCGCCCATGGACAGGGGGCGCGGCTAATGAAAAACTGTTTTTT. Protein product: CASSLRPWTGGAANEKLFF.

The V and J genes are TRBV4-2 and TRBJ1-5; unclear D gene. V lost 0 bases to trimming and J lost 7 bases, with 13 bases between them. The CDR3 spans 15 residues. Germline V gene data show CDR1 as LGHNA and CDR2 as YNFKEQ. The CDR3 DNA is TGTGCCAGCAGCCAAGATTGGTCGGGTGCCCAGCCCCAGCATTTT. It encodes CASSQDWSGAQPQHF.

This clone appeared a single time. The CDR3 region is CASSHNGALAQHF. The CDR3 DNA sequence: TGTGCCAGCAGTCACAACGGCGCTCTAGCCCAGCATTTT. The J gene is TRBJ1-5, the V gene TRBV6-5, with unresolved D. The V end was cut by 5 bases, the J end by 11 bases, with 16 bases between. The length of the CDR3 is 13 residues. Germline V CDR1 and CDR2: MNHEY, SVGAGI.